This TCR beta chain was retrieved from a study of blood T cell repertoires in COVID-19. At the level of the study: Nucleic acid was either cDNA or gDNA, and it came from T cells, B-cell-depleted T cells, or PBMCs.

Generated by immunoSEQ multiplex PCR, the TCRdb table keeps only in-frame clones and is missing some. The sample lists some 170,000 clones, 82% seen once, with 8.4% in the top ten. This CDR3 has 18 amino acids. In germline, CDR1 is KGHDR, CDR2 SFDVKD. Trimming removed 4 bases from V and 2 bases from J; junction bases left unmatched: 10. The sequencing sample was made of peripheral blood. This chain uses TRBV24-1 with TRBJ2-3; 11 positions match TRBD2. This clonotype originated in a woman between 65 and 79 years old with acute or convalescent COVID-19. CDR3 DNA sequence: TGTGCCACCAGTGACCCGGGACTAGCGGACGAATACACAGATACGCAGTATTTT. The encoded protein is CATSDPGLADEYTDTQYF.